The TCR beta chain under discussion was sequenced for a study of blood T cell repertoires in COVID-19. Background on the study: Whether acute or convalescent, the COVID-19 samples came from the United States, Italy and Spain. Sample material is recorded as cDNA or gDNA derived from T cells, B-cell-depleted T cells, or PBMCs.

Trimming removed 7 bases from V and 1 base from J, with 14 bases in between. The germline V gene has CDR1 SGHNT and CDR2 YYREEE (reference sequence). The CDR3 totals 14 residues. Assay: immunoSEQ multiplex PCR; the TCRdb copy retains only in-frame clones and omits some. Of approximately 160,000 clones in the sample, more than 65% were seen once. The TCR was taken from a woman aged 50 to 60 in a cohort sampled during active or convalescent COVID-19. Sequenced input: peripheral blood. This chain uses TRBV5-4 with TRBJ2-5, with D possibly being TRBD2 (5 bases). This CDR3 is CASARAGIQETQYF. The DNA for the CDR3 is TGTGCCAGCGCGAGGGCAGGAATCCAAGAGACCCAGTACTTC.